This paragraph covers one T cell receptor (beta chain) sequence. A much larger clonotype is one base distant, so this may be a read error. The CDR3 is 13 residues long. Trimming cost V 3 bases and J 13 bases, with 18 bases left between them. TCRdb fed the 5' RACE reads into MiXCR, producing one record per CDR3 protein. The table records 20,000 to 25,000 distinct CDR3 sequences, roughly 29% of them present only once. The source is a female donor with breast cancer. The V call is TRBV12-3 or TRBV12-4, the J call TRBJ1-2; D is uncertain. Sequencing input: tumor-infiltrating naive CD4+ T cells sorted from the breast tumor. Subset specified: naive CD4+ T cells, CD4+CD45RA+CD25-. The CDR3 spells CASSFRQNYGRTF. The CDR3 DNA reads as TGTGCCAGCAGTTTTCGCCAGAACTATGGCCGCACCTTC.